This T cell receptor beta chain was profiled in a study of CD8 T cells in ankylosing spondylitis. Whole-study findings and limits: It appeared that ankylosing spondylitis blood was characterized by a TCR beta motif of about eight highly homologous variants.

TCRdb re-derived calls from the 5' RACE reads in MiXCR, one entry per CDR3 protein. In the table there are 250,000 to 350,000 distinct CDR3 sequences, 8% of which are singletons. The sample holds many counts of this clonotype. The antigen is undetermined. This CDR3 has 11 amino acids. Trimming pared 8 bases from V and 6 bases from J, leaving 9 bases between. Germline assignment: CDR1 KGHSH and CDR2 LQKENI. The V and J genes are TRBV18 and TRBJ2-3; no definite D call. The sample taken for sequencing was blood, either unsorted or a sorted T cell fraction (not recorded which). The source of this sequence is a male donor with ankylosing spondylitis. CDR3 DNA: TGTGCCAGCAGCCCCGCGGATACGCAGTATTTT. Translating gives CASSPADTQYF. The full variable domain, completed using reference TRBV18 and TRBJ2-3, is NAGVMQNPRHLVRRRGQEARLRCSPMKGHSHVYWYRQLPEEGLKFMVYLQKENIIDESGMPKERFSAEFPKEGPSILRIQQVVRGDSAAYFCASSPADTQYFGPGTRLTVL.